This passage covers 10 T cell receptor beta chains from one sample sequenced in a study of blood T cell repertoires in COVID-19 (dated by TCRdb to 2020 to 2022). The library was made by the immunoSEQ multiplex PCR assay. TCRdb retrieved this table from immuneACCESS and kept in-frame rearrangements only. Not all clones are present; in checked studies, unresolved V genes account for under half, and no reason is known for the remainder. In this sample the table shows about 140,000 clones, around 88% of which occur a single time. In total, the top ten clones hold 1.5% to 1.9% of the sample. Sequencing was performed on peripheral blood. The receptors derive from a woman aged 55-75 years with acute or convalescent COVID-19.

The chain has TRBV5-6 and TRBJ1-5; D remains ambiguous. Germline V CDR1 and CDR2: SGHDT, YYEEEE. This CDR3 region has 15 residues. V lost 0 bases, J lost 4 bases, and 11 bases lay in between. The CDR3 protein is CASSLAFGGNQPQHF. CDR3 sequence (DNA): TGTGCCAGCAGCTTGGCCTTCGGCGGGAATCAGCCCCAGCATTTT.

V gene TRBV9 combines with J gene TRBJ1-1; the D is unclear. V dropped 1 base and J dropped 4 bases, with 8 bases sitting between them. The V gene's germline CDR1 is SGDLS and CDR2 YYNGEE. This CDR3 comprises 13 residues. Here the CDR3 DNA reads TGTGCCAGCAGCGTAACCACTACCACTGAAGCTTTCTTT. This translates into CASSVTTTTEAFF.

The CDR3 DNA reads as TGTGCCAGTACGATTGGGCAGAGCACAGATACGCAGTATTTT. Its translation: CASTIGQSTDTQYF. V and J are TRBV19 and TRBJ2-3, with no clear D. Germline V gene sequence: CDR1 LNHDA, CDR2 SQIVND (reference sequence). The V and J ends lost 7 bases and 0 bases respectively, with 11 bases between them. CDR3 length equals 14 residues.

V and J are TRBV6-5 and TRBJ2-4; 9 nucleotides match TRBD1. This CDR3 has 14 amino acids. Germline V gives CDR1 MNHEY, CDR2 SVGAGI. The V segment lost 2 bases and the J segment 6 bases; nucleotides outside the gene matches: 2. In DNA form, the CDR3 reads TGTGCCAGCAGTTACCGACAGGGGGTAAACATTCAGTACTTC. Amino acids: CASSYRQGVNIQYF.

This rearrangement joins TRBV2 to TRBJ1-2; 7 bases match TRBD1. CDR3 length equals 15 residues. Germline V gene sequence: CDR1 SNHLY, CDR2 FYNNEI. V shed 5 bases, J shed 0 bases, and the junction held 6 bases outside the gene matches. CDR3 loop: CASSLTGNPNYGYTF. In nucleotides, the CDR3 is TGTGCCAGCAGTTTGACAGGGAATCCTAACTATGGCTACACCTTC.

The rearrangement links TRBV5-5 to TRBJ2-7; TRBD1 aligns across 7 bases. Germline CDR1 and CDR2: SGHKS and YYEKEE (reference sequence). The length of the CDR3 is 13 residues. With 7 bases clipped from V and 0 bases from J, the junction kept 4 bases outside the gene matches. CDR3 loop: CASARDSSYEQYF. The DNA for the CDR3 is TGTGCCAGCGCCCGGGACAGCTCCTACGAGCAGTACTTC.

This rearrangement joins TRBV4-1 to TRBJ1-2; D remains ambiguous. The CDR3 is 16 amino acids. Trimming pared 2 bases from V and 5 bases from J, leaving 18 bases between. Per the germline V gene, CDR1 is MGHRA and CDR2 is YSYEKL. The CDR3 loop reads CASSQPLGVTNYGYTF. CDR3 sequence (DNA): TGCGCCAGCAGCCAACCGCTCGGGGTTACGAATTATGGCTACACCTTC.

This chain links TRBV5-1 with TRBJ1-5; D might be TRBD1 (6 bases). Germline V lookup: CDR1 SGHRS, CDR2 YFSETQ. The CDR3 length is 13 residues. Trimming took off 4 bases at V and 7 bases at J, with 12 bases between the two ends. Written as DNA, the CDR3 is TGCGCCAGCAGCCCACAGGGTTTGCAGCCCCAGCATTTT. Protein: CASSPQGLQPQHF.

This chain links TRBV5-1 with TRBJ2-2; 10 positions match TRBD2. The CDR3 totals 16 residues. With 1 base clipped from V and 6 bases from J, the junction kept 6 bases outside the gene matches. Germline V gene data show CDR1 as SGHRS and CDR2 as YFSETQ. In nucleotides, the CDR3 is TGCGCCAGCAGCTTGTTTGCTAGCGGGGGTGCCGGGGAGCTGTTTTTT. Its protein product is CASSLFASGGAGELFF.

This chain connects TRBV27 to TRBJ1-4; D gene ambiguous. The germline gives CDR1 MNHEY, CDR2 SMNVEV (reference sequence). The CDR3 is made up of 14 amino acids. The germline V and J ends were trimmed by 0 bases and 7 bases, with 9 bases remaining between them. CDR3 sequence (DNA): TGTGCCAGCAGTTTATCGCGGGGAGCTGAAAAACTGTTTTTT. It encodes CASSLSRGAEKLFF.